A selection of T cell receptor beta chains follows, all from one sample in a study of CD8 T cells in Susac syndrome. TCRdb itself ran the immunoSEQ multiplex PCR reads through MiXCR, one entry per CDR3 protein. The table records under 70,000 distinct CDR3 sequences, just under 95% of them present only once. The sequenced sample consisted of CD8+ T cells from PBMCs. All receptors come from a human donor with Susac syndrome. Both conserved end residues are part of each CDR3. The order of the fields is CDR3 DNA, CDR3 protein, CDR3 length, clone size, J gene, V gene, D gene. The D gene is left open where the match is weak. Size tells how often a clone was seen (once, few, many) or the class of an expanded clone, and some rows leave it out.

CDR3nt: TGTGCCAGTAGTTGGGTCACCACAGATACGCAGTATTTT; CDR3aa: CASSWVTTDTQYF; len: 13; abundance: NA; j_gene: TRBJ2-3; v_gene: TRBV19; d_gene: NA
CDR3nt: TGCAGTGCGGATGTCCGGGACTACAATGAGCAGTTCTTC; CDR3aa: CSADVRDYNEQFF; len: 13; abundance: NA; j_gene: TRBJ2-1; v_gene: TRBV20-1; d_gene: NA
CDR3nt: TGTGCCAGCAGTCATTCAACCTACGAGCAGTACTTC; CDR3aa: CASSHSTYEQYF; len: 12; abundance: NA; j_gene: TRBJ2-7; v_gene: TRBV7-9; d_gene: NA
CDR3nt: TGTGCCTGGAGTACCGGGACAGGGAACACTGAAGCTTTCTTT; CDR3aa: CAWSTGTGNTEAFF; len: 14; abundance: NA; j_gene: TRBJ1-1; v_gene: TRBV30; d_gene: TRBD1
CDR3nt: TGTGCCAGCAGTGGAAGGGCGGGGGGCTCTCGGGATGAGCAGTTCTTC; CDR3aa: CASSGRAGGSRDEQFF; len: 16; abundance: NA; j_gene: TRBJ2-1; v_gene: TRBV6-1; d_gene: TRBD2
CDR3nt: TGCAGCTACCGGGACAGGGGGAACACCGGGGAGCTGTTTTTT; CDR3aa: CSYRDRGNTGELFF; len: 14; abundance: NA; j_gene: TRBJ2-2; v_gene: TRBV29-1; d_gene: TRBD1
CDR3nt: TGTGCCTGGAGTGAGGGAAACGCGGGGGGCTACACCTTC; CDR3aa: CAWSEGNAGGYTF; len: 13; abundance: NA; j_gene: TRBJ1-2; v_gene: TRBV30; d_gene: NA
CDR3nt: TGTGCCATACACTCGGATCGCACAGATACGCAGTATTTT; CDR3aa: CAIHSDRTDTQYF; len: 13; abundance: NA; j_gene: TRBJ2-3; v_gene: TRBV6-6; d_gene: NA
CDR3nt: TGTGCCAGCAGCCTAGAAGGAGGTTTCACCTACGAGCAGTACTTC; CDR3aa: CASSLEGGFTYEQYF; len: 15; abundance: NA; j_gene: TRBJ2-7; v_gene: TRBV7-6; d_gene: NA
CDR3nt: TGTGCCAGCACTACCATCGGTGAGACCCAGTACTTC; CDR3aa: CASTTIGETQYF; len: 12; abundance: NA; j_gene: TRBJ2-5; v_gene: TRBV5-4; d_gene: NA
CDR3nt: TGTGCCAGCACCGATCCATGGGGGGAAGGTCGGACGGGGGCCAACGTCCTGACTTTC; CDR3aa: CASTDPWGEGRTGANVLTF; len: 19; abundance: NA; j_gene: TRBJ2-6; v_gene: TRBV9; d_gene: NA
CDR3nt: TGTGCCAGCAGCCAACGACAGGGAGGGAGCACAGATACGCAGTATTTT; CDR3aa: CASSQRQGGSTDTQYF; len: 16; abundance: NA; j_gene: TRBJ2-3; v_gene: TRBV14; d_gene: NA
CDR3nt: TGTGCCTGGACGTCCGGCACCACCTGGACCTTC; CDR3aa: CAWTSGTTWTF; len: 11; abundance: NA; j_gene: TRBJ1-2; v_gene: TRBV30; d_gene: NA
CDR3nt: TGTGCCAGCAGCCAAGATTGGGTTAGCAATCAGCCCCAGCATTTT; CDR3aa: CASSQDWVSNQPQHF; len: 15; abundance: once; j_gene: TRBJ1-5; v_gene: TRBV4-2; d_gene: NA
CDR3nt: TGTGCCAGCAGCGGTAGCAATGAGCAGTTCTTC; CDR3aa: CASSGSNEQFF; len: 11; abundance: NA; j_gene: TRBJ2-1; v_gene: TRBV13; d_gene: NA
CDR3nt: TGCAGTGCTAGAGATGCAGGAAGAGAGACCCAGTACTTC; CDR3aa: CSARDAGRETQYF; len: 13; abundance: NA; j_gene: TRBJ2-5; v_gene: TRBV20-1; d_gene: NA
CDR3nt: TGTGCCAGCAGTTACTATCCAGGGACCGGTGGAGAGACCCAGTACTTC; CDR3aa: CASSYYPGTGGETQYF; len: 16; abundance: NA; j_gene: TRBJ2-5; v_gene: TRBV6-2/TRBV6-3; d_gene: NA
CDR3nt: TGTGCCAGCAGCTGGGACACCGGGGAGCTGTTTTTT; CDR3aa: CASSWDTGELFF; len: 12; abundance: NA; j_gene: TRBJ2-2; v_gene: TRBV7-3; d_gene: NA
CDR3nt: TGCGCCAGCAGCTTGCAGGGGGCCCATCAGCCCCAGCATTTT; CDR3aa: CASSLQGAHQPQHF; len: 14; abundance: NA; j_gene: TRBJ1-5; v_gene: TRBV5-1; d_gene: TRBD1
CDR3nt: TGTGCCAGCAGGGGAGGACAGGAGACTCCGAACACCGGGGAGCTGTTTTTT; CDR3aa: CASRGGQETPNTGELFF; len: 17; abundance: NA; j_gene: TRBJ2-2; v_gene: TRBV3-1; d_gene: NA
CDR3nt: TGTGCCAGCAGGCCCGAGGGGGAGAACACTGAAGCTTTCTTT; CDR3aa: CASRPEGENTEAFF; len: 14; abundance: NA; j_gene: TRBJ1-1; v_gene: TRBV7-9; d_gene: NA
CDR3nt: TGTGCCAGCAGCGGGGAGGGGACCTACGAGCAGTACTTC; CDR3aa: CASSGEGTYEQYF; len: 13; abundance: NA; j_gene: TRBJ2-7; v_gene: TRBV7-9; d_gene: TRBD2
CDR3nt: TGTGCCAGCAGTTTGGGCTCCGGGGCGGGGGGGCAGTTCTTC; CDR3aa: CASSLGSGAGGQFF; len: 14; abundance: once; j_gene: TRBJ2-1; v_gene: TRBV28; d_gene: TRBD2
CDR3nt: TGTGCCAGCAGTTTAATAGGGGCAAATCAGCCCCAGCATTTT; CDR3aa: CASSLIGANQPQHF; len: 14; abundance: NA; j_gene: TRBJ1-5; v_gene: TRBV28; d_gene: NA
CDR3nt: TGTGCCAGCAGTTTATCCCACTCGGGGACTATGGGCTACACCTTC; CDR3aa: CASSLSHSGTMGYTF; len: 15; abundance: NA; j_gene: TRBJ1-2; v_gene: TRBV27; d_gene: NA
CDR3nt: TGTGCCTGGAGTGGGCTAGCGGGGGAGCAGTTCTTC; CDR3aa: CAWSGLAGEQFF; len: 12; abundance: NA; j_gene: TRBJ2-1; v_gene: TRBV30; d_gene: TRBD2
CDR3nt: TGCGCCAGCGGGCATGGCTACACCTTC; CDR3aa: CASGHGYTF; len: 9; abundance: NA; j_gene: TRBJ1-2; v_gene: TRBV10-2; d_gene: NA
CDR3nt: TGTGCCAGCAGCCAAGATCGACTAGCGGGGGGGTCGGATGAGCAGTTCTTC; CDR3aa: CASSQDRLAGGSDEQFF; len: 17; abundance: NA; j_gene: TRBJ2-1; v_gene: TRBV14; d_gene: TRBD2
CDR3nt: TGTGCCAGCAGCCCGGGCGGGGGGCCTTACACAGATACGCAGTATTTT; CDR3aa: CASSPGGGPYTDTQYF; len: 16; abundance: NA; j_gene: TRBJ2-3; v_gene: TRBV12-3/TRBV12-4; d_gene: TRBD2
CDR3nt: TGTGCCAGCAGCCCCTTCTCCAATGAGCAGTTCTTC; CDR3aa: CASSPFSNEQFF; len: 12; abundance: NA; j_gene: TRBJ2-1; v_gene: TRBV12-3/TRBV12-4; d_gene: NA
CDR3nt: TGCAGTGCTAGAGATGCGGGGACAGGGGGCAGCCAGCCCCAGCATTTT; CDR3aa: CSARDAGTGGSQPQHF; len: 16; abundance: NA; j_gene: TRBJ1-5; v_gene: TRBV20-1; d_gene: TRBD1
CDR3nt: TGTGCCAGCAGCCTAGCTCGGTCTGGGGCCAACGTCCTGACTTTC; CDR3aa: CASSLARSGANVLTF; len: 15; abundance: NA; j_gene: TRBJ2-6; v_gene: TRBV28; d_gene: NA
CDR3nt: TGTGCCAGCAGTTACCTGGCCGTGGGGGGAAGGTACGAGCAGTACTTC; CDR3aa: CASSYLAVGGRYEQYF; len: 16; abundance: NA; j_gene: TRBJ2-7; v_gene: TRBV6-6; d_gene: NA
CDR3nt: TGCAGTGCTCAAGCTCTAGGGATTAGTGAAGCTTTCTTT; CDR3aa: CSAQALGISEAFF; len: 13; abundance: NA; j_gene: TRBJ1-1; v_gene: TRBV20-1; d_gene: NA
CDR3nt: TGTGCCAGCAGGGGAACTCGTAACTATGGCTACACCTTC; CDR3aa: CASRGTRNYGYTF; len: 13; abundance: NA; j_gene: TRBJ1-2; v_gene: TRBV6-5; d_gene: NA
CDR3nt: TGTGCCAGCAGCCCCGAAGGCAATGAGCAGTTCTTC; CDR3aa: CASSPEGNEQFF; len: 12; abundance: NA; j_gene: TRBJ2-1; v_gene: TRBV7-9; d_gene: NA
CDR3nt: TGCAGTGCCACGCCGCCTAGCGGAAACTACGAGCAGTACTTC; CDR3aa: CSATPPSGNYEQYF; len: 14; abundance: NA; j_gene: TRBJ2-7; v_gene: TRBV20-1; d_gene: TRBD2
CDR3nt: TGCAGCGGTGACCAGGGGACAGGCTATGGCTACACCTTC; CDR3aa: CSGDQGTGYGYTF; len: 13; abundance: NA; j_gene: TRBJ1-2; v_gene: TRBV29-1; d_gene: TRBD1
CDR3nt: TGTGCCAGCAGTTTGAGGCAGGGCGACGATGAGCAGTTCTTC; CDR3aa: CASSLRQGDDEQFF; len: 14; abundance: NA; j_gene: TRBJ2-1; v_gene: TRBV12-3/TRBV12-4; d_gene: NA
CDR3nt: TGTGCCTGGAGCCGACTAGCGGGGGATTACAATGAGCAGTTCTTC; CDR3aa: CAWSRLAGDYNEQFF; len: 15; abundance: NA; j_gene: TRBJ2-1; v_gene: TRBV30; d_gene: TRBD2
CDR3nt: TGTGCCAGCAGCCCGACTAGCGGGGGCCACAATGAGCAGTTCTTC; CDR3aa: CASSPTSGGHNEQFF; len: 15; abundance: NA; j_gene: TRBJ2-1; v_gene: TRBV9; d_gene: TRBD2
CDR3nt: TGTACCAGCAGTCCCCTCAGAGGGGCGTTGGGCTCTGGGGCCAACGTCCTGACTTTC; CDR3aa: CTSSPLRGALGSGANVLTF; len: 19; abundance: NA; j_gene: TRBJ2-6; v_gene: TRBV28; d_gene: NA
CDR3nt: TGCGCCAGCAGCCAAGATGCGGGCGCGAACACCGGGGAGCTGTTTTTT; CDR3aa: CASSQDAGANTGELFF; len: 16; abundance: NA; j_gene: TRBJ2-2; v_gene: TRBV4-3; d_gene: NA
CDR3nt: TGTGCCAGGACCGGGGGGACAACCGGTAACTATGGCTACACCTTC; CDR3aa: CARTGGTTGNYGYTF; len: 15; abundance: NA; j_gene: TRBJ1-2; v_gene: TRBV30; d_gene: NA
CDR3nt: TGCAGCGTTGAGAGCGGGGGGAGGAACACCGGGGAGCTGTTTTTT; CDR3aa: CSVESGGRNTGELFF; len: 15; abundance: NA; j_gene: TRBJ2-2; v_gene: TRBV29-1; d_gene: TRBD2
CDR3nt: TGTGCCAGCAGCTTCGGGGACCTAGGCGAGGTGCGAGAGACCCAGTACTTC; CDR3aa: CASSFGDLGEVRETQYF; len: 17; abundance: NA; j_gene: TRBJ2-5; v_gene: TRBV7-9; d_gene: NA
CDR3nt: TGTGCCAGCAGTGAATATATTAGGAGAGTGGATACGCAGTATTTT; CDR3aa: CASSEYIRRVDTQYF; len: 15; abundance: NA; j_gene: TRBJ2-3; v_gene: TRBV25-1; d_gene: NA
CDR3nt: TGCAGCGCTGGGAGACAGGGTACCTCCCACGAGCAGTACTTC; CDR3aa: CSAGRQGTSHEQYF; len: 14; abundance: NA; j_gene: TRBJ2-7; v_gene: TRBV29-1; d_gene: TRBD1
CDR3nt: TGTGCCACCTACGAACCGTACCAAGAGACCCAGTACTTC; CDR3aa: CATYEPYQETQYF; len: 13; abundance: NA; j_gene: TRBJ2-5; v_gene: TRBV2; d_gene: NA